The T cell receptor beta chain described here comes from a study of T cell clonality in common variable immunodeficiency. Study results and limitations: Links between repertoire features and CVID complications were heterogeneity-limited.

This CDR3 has 15 residues. Germline assignment: CDR1 SGHTA and CDR2 FQGTGA. V dropped 0 bases and J dropped 6; count of bases not matched to a gene: 3. Donors gave 5 to 8 ml heparinized peripheral whole blood. TCRdb's copy holds only in-frame clones and misses some; the assay was immunoSEQ multiplex PCR. This sample carries about 52,000 clones, none of them present only once. This clone was picked up many times. Its antigen is currently unknown. The read gets to within 3 residues of the CDR3 end, and the germline J gene fills in the rest. The sequence was collected from a person between 18 and 75 years old in good health. V and J are TRBV7-3 and TRBJ2-1; 9 bases line up with TRBD2. Sequenced sample: peripheral blood mononuclear cells. The part of the CDR3 DNA that was read is TGTGCCAGCAGCTTAACTAGCGGGAGTATCAATGAG. It codes for CASSLTSGSINE. The full-length CDR3 reads as CASSLTSGSINEQFF.